Sequencing of this T cell receptor (beta chain) was carried out in a study of T cell responses to AZD1222 COVID-19 vaccine. The CDR3 has 16 amino acids. Germline CDR1 and CDR2: SGHTA and FQGNSA. The ends lost 1 base at V and 11 bases at J; junction bases unmatched: 14. Generated by immunoSEQ multiplex PCR, the TCRdb table keeps only in-frame clones and is missing some. The data contain some 96,000 clones, about 81% of them singletons. This sample comprised peripheral blood, obtained 28 days after the second AZD1222 dose. This receptor was taken from an adult who received the AZD1222 COVID-19 vaccine. This chain connects TRBV7-2 to TRBJ2-1; TRBD2 agrees at 7 bases. CDR3 coding DNA: TGTGCCAGCAGCTTAGTAGGGACTACGTGGATAAGTAAGCAGTTCTTC. Translation: CASSLVGTTWISKQFF.